This T cell receptor (beta chain) was sequenced for a study of blood T cell repertoires in COVID-19. V lost 6 bases, J lost 8 bases, and 10 bases stayed unmatched. CDR3 length: 15 residues. Germline lookup yields CDR1 LNHDA and CDR2 SQIVND (reference sequence). Profiling relied on immunoSEQ multiplex PCR, and the TCRdb table lists in-frame clones only, not all of them. This table has 350,000 to 550,000 clones, over 75% appearing once. The chain recombines TRBV19 with TRBJ2-2, with 9 bases aligning to TRBD1. The sequencing sample was made of PBMCs or T cells enriched from blood (not recorded which). This receptor was obtained from a man younger than 40 who had recovered from COVID-19. CDR3 sequence (DNA): TGTGCCAGTAGAGCCGGGACAGGGATATTAGGGGAGCTGTTTTTT. It is translated as CASRAGTGILGELFF.